The entry below describes one T cell receptor beta chain. As yet, its antigen is unknown. The CDR3 extends 3 residues past the end of the read, so its final part is completed from the germline J gene. The data derive from a study of T cells in women clearing cervical HPV infection. Study summary: Cases were women with histologically confirmed HPV16-related CIN3 or worse, including 2 invasive cancers. General study points: CIN3+ cases had significantly higher TCR repertoire richness than controls, but evenness did not differ.

The CDR3 runs to 14 residues. Germline V gene data show CDR1 as KGHSH and CDR2 as LQKENI. V was pared by 3 bases and J by 3 bases, with 4 bases of the junction left unmatched. Average input was approximately 1,100 ng genomic DNA for immunoSEQ TCR beta CDR3 amplification. TCRdb's table, derived via immunoSEQ multiplex PCR, lists solely in-frame clones and lacks some. This sample's clone table lists about 41,000 clones. The TCR was taken from a woman aged 18 to 69 with a cervical HPV16 infection that either progressed to CIN3+ or cleared (not recorded which). The specimen sequenced was blood buffy coat. The chain employs TRBV18 and TRBJ2-7; 8 positions match TRBD1. The sequenced part of the CDR3 DNA is TGTGCCAGCTCACCGGGACAGGAGTACTACGAG. The encoded protein is CASSPGQEYYE. The entire CDR3 sequence reads CASSPGQEYYEQYF.